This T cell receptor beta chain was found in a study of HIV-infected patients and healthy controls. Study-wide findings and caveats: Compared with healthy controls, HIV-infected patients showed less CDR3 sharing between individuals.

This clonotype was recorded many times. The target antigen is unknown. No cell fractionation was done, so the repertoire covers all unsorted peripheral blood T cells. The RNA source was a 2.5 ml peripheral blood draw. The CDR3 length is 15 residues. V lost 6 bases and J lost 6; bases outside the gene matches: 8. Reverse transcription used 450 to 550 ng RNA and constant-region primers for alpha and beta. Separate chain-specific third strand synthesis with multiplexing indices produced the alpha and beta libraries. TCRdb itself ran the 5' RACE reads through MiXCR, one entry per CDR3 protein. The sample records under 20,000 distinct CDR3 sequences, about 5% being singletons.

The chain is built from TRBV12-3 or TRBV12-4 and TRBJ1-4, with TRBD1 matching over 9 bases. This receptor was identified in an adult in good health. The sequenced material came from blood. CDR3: CASRSRGQGHEKLFF. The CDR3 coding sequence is TGTGCCAGCAGGAGTAGGGGACAGGGTCATGAAAAACTGTTTTTT.